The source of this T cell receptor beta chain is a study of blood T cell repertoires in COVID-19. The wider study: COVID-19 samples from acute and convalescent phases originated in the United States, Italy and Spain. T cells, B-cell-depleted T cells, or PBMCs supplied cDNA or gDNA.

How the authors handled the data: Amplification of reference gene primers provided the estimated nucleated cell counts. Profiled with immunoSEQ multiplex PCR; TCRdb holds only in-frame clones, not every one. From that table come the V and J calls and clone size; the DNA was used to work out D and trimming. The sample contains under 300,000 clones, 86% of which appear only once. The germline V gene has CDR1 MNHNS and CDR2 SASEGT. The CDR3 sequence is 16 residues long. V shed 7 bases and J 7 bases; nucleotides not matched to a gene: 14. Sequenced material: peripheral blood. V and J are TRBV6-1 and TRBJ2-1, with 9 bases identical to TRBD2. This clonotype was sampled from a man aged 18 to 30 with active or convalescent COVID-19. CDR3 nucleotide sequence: TGTGCCAGCACTAAAGCGGGGTCGCGGGGGGGGAATGAGCAGTTCTTC. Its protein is CASTKAGSRGGNEQFF.